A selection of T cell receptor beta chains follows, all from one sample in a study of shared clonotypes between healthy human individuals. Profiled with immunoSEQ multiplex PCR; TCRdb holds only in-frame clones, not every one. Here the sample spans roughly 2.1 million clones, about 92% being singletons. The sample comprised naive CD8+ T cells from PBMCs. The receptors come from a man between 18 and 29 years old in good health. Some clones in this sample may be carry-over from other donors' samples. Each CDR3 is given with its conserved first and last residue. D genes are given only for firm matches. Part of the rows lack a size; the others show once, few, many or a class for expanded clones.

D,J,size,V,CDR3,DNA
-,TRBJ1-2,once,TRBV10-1,CASSGMGVWSYGYTF,TGCGCCAGCAGCGGTATGGGGGTCTGGAGCTATGGCTACACCTTC
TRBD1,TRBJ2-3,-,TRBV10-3,CAIREPGTGTDTQYF,TGTGCCATCAGGGAACCCGGGACAGGGACAGATACGCAGTATTTT
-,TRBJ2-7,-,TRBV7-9,CASSLADRDEEQYF,TGTGCCAGCAGCCTAGCGGACAGGGATGAAGAGCAGTACTTC
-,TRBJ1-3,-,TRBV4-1,CASSKTGNTIYF,TGCGCCAGCAGCAAAACCGGAAACACCATATATTTT
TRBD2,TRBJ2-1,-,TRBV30,CAWSVPEGGYNEQFF,TGTGCCTGGAGTGTACCGGAGGGAGGGTACAATGAGCAGTTCTTC
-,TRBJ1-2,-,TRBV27,CASSQGLGYTF,TGTGCCAGCAGTCAGGGCCTCGGCTACACCTTC
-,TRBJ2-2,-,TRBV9,CASSVGDVTGELFF,TGTGCCAGCAGCGTAGGGGACGTCACCGGGGAGCTGTTTTTT
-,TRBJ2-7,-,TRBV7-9,CASSQVYSYEQYF,TGTGCCAGCAGCCAAGTATATAGCTACGAGCAGTACTTC
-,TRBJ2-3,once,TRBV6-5,CASSFELGSTDTQYF,TGTGCCAGCAGTTTCGAGTTGGGTTCCACAGATACGCAGTATTTT
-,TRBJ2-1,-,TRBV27,CASKSWSYNEQFF,TGTGCCAGCAAAAGTTGGTCCTACAATGAGCAGTTCTTC
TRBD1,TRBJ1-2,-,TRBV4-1,CASSPGQGNYGYTF,TGCGCCAGCAGCCCGGGACAGGGGAACTATGGCTACACCTTC
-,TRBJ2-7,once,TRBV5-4,CASSPPGRYSYEQYF,TGTGCCAGCAGCCCTCCGGGACGGTACTCCTACGAGCAGTACTTC
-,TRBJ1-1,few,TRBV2,CASSEFRETEAFF,TGTGCCAGCAGTGAATTTAGGGAGACTGAAGCTTTCTTT
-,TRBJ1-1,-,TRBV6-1,CASSETDSNTEAFF,TGTGCCAGCAGTGAAACAGACAGTAACACTGAAGCTTTCTTT
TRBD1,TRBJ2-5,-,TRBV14,CASSPRGHETQYF,TGTGCCAGCAGCCCAAGGGGGCACGAGACCCAGTACTTC
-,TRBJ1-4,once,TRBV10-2,CASRLNQPGEKLFF,TGCGCCAGCAGATTAAACCAGCCCGGTGAAAAACTGTTTTTT
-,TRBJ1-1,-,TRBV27,CASSPLTRDASNTEAFF,TGTGCCAGCAGTCCCCTGACCCGGGACGCGTCGAACACTGAAGCTTTCTTT
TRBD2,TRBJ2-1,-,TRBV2,CASSETGSGTLGNEQFF,TGTGCCAGCAGTGAAACGGGTAGCGGGACCCTAGGAAATGAGCAGTTCTTC
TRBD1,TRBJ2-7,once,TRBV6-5,CASSETGGKYEQYF,TGTGCCAGCAGTGAGACAGGGGGCAAATACGAGCAGTACTTC
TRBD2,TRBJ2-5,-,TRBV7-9,CASSLTSGHQETQYF,TGTGCCAGCAGCCTGACTAGCGGCCACCAAGAGACCCAGTACTTC
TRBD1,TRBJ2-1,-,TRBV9,CASSVGRGTGGNNEQFF,TGTGCCAGCAGCGTAGGCAGGGGGACAGGGGGTAACAATGAGCAGTTCTTC
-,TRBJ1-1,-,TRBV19,CASSDPTGNLGDTEAFF,TGTGCCAGTAGCGATCCGACAGGCAACCTTGGGGACACTGAAGCTTTCTTT
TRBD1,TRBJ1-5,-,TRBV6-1,CASSERLRGLRDQPQHF,TGTGCCAGCAGTGAAAGGTTGAGGGGGCTCAGGGATCAGCCCCAGCATTTT
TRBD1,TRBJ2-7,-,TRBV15,CATSREPRDRGYYEQYF,TGTGCCACCAGCAGAGAACCCCGGGACAGGGGGTACTACGAGCAGTACTTC
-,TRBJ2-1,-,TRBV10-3,CAISESSGLYNEQFF,TGTGCCATCAGTGAGTCGTCAGGGTTATACAATGAGCAGTTCTTC
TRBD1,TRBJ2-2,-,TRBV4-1,CASSPNRGRTGELFF,TGCGCCAGCAGCCCCAACAGGGGGCGAACCGGGGAGCTGTTTTTT
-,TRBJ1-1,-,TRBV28,CASSQPRTVLEAFF,TGTGCCAGCAGCCAGCCCCGGACAGTATTAGAGGCTTTCTTT
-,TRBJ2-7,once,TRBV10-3,CAISDYLDEQYF,TGTGCCATCAGTGATTACTTGGACGAGCAGTACTTC
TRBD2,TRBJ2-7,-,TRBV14,CASSLRVAGSYEQYF,TGTGCCAGCAGCCTACGGGTAGCGGGGTCCTACGAGCAGTACTTC
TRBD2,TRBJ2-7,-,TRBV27,CASYGGSIYEQYF,TGTGCCAGCTATGGCGGGAGTATCTACGAGCAGTACTTC
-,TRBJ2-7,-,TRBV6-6,CASSYGLESSYEQYF,TGTGCCAGCAGTTACGGACTGGAATCCTCCTACGAGCAGTACTTC
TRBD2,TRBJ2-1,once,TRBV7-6,CASSQGTSGLLTYNEQFF,TGTGCCAGCAGCCAGGGGACTAGCGGGCTCCTTACCTACAATGAGCAGTTCTTC
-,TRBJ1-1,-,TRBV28,CASRPLWGVGLMNTEAFF,TGTGCCAGCAGACCTCTTTGGGGGGTTGGGCTGATGAACACTGAAGCTTTCTTT
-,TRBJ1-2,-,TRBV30,CAWIGRHYGYTF,TGTGCCTGGATAGGGAGGCACTATGGCTACACCTTC
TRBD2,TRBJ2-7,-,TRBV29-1,CSVESLAGSSYEQYF,TGCAGCGTTGAATCACTAGCGGGGAGCTCCTACGAGCAGTACTTC
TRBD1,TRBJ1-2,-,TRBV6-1,CASRETGGGYGYTF,TGTGCCAGCAGAGAGACAGGGGGCGGCTATGGCTACACCTTC
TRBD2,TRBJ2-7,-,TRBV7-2,CASSPAGTSFRSSYEQYF,TGTGCCAGCAGCCCCGCCGGGACTAGCTTCCGGAGCTCCTACGAGCAGTACTTC
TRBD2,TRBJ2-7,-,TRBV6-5,CASTFSSGRALEQYF,TGTGCCAGCACCTTCTCTAGCGGGAGAGCATTGGAGCAGTACTTC
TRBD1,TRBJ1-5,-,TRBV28,CAGSHGFRGNQPQHF,TGTGCCGGTAGCCACGGTTTCAGGGGGAATCAGCCCCAGCATTTT
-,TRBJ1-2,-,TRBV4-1,CASSQGTALANYGYTF,TGCGCCAGCAGCCAAGGGACCGCGCTCGCTAACTATGGCTACACCTTC
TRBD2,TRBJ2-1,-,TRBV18,CASSHIAGGNNEQFF,TGTGCCAGCTCCCACATAGCGGGAGGGAACAATGAGCAGTTCTTC
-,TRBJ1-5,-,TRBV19,CASSEPTLSQPQHF,TGTGCCAGTAGCGAACCCACACTATCCCAGCCCCAGCATTTT
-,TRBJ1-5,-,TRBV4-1,CASSQDRNSNQPQHF,TGCGCCAGCAGCCAAGATCGTAATAGCAATCAGCCCCAGCATTTT
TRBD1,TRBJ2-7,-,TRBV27,CASSLLGTGGGVEQYF,TGTGCCAGCAGTTTGCTCGGGACAGGGGGCGGGGTCGAGCAGTACTTC
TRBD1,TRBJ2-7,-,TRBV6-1,CASRGTALDYEQYF,TGTGCCAGCAGGGGGACAGCGCTTGACTACGAGCAGTACTTC
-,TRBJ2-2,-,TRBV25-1,CASTLGAGELFF,TGTGCCAGCACCTTAGGAGCCGGGGAGCTGTTTTTT
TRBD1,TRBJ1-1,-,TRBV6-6,CASRSPTGQTNEAFF,TGTGCCAGCAGATCGCCGACGGGACAGACTAATGAAGCTTTCTTT
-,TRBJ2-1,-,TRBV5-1,CASSLLGADEQFF,TGCGCCAGCAGCTTGTTGGGGGCCGATGAGCAGTTCTTC
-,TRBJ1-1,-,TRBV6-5,CASSYSEGTEAFF,TGTGCCAGCAGTTACTCGGAGGGCACTGAAGCTTTCTTT
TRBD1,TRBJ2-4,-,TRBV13,CASSHRQGRAKNIQYF,TGTGCCAGCAGCCATCGACAGGGGAGGGCCAAAAACATTCAGTACTTC
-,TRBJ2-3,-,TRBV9,CASSVESIRDTQYF,TGTGCCAGCAGCGTAGAGTCTATCCGAGATACGCAGTATTTT
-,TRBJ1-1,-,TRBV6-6,CASNFLGDEAFF,TGTGCCAGCAACTTCTTAGGTGATGAAGCTTTCTTT
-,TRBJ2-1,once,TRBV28,CASSLLGLDLRNEQFF,TGTGCCAGCAGTTTATTGGGGCTGGACTTACGGAATGAGCAGTTCTTC
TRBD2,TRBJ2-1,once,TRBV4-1,CASSTLAGEGNEQFF,TGCGCCAGCAGTACTTTAGCGGGAGAGGGCAATGAGCAGTTCTTC
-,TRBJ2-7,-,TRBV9,CASSSGTYSYEQYF,TGTGCCAGCAGCTCAGGGACTTACTCCTACGAGCAGTACTTC
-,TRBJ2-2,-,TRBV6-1,CASSRHPDTGELFF,TGTGCCAGCAGTCGACACCCTGACACCGGGGAGCTGTTTTTT
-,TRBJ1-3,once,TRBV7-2,CASSLAQISGNTIYF,TGTGCCAGCAGCTTAGCACAAATCTCTGGAAACACCATATATTTT